This T cell receptor (beta chain) was captured in a study of ipilimumab plus nivolumab after autologous stem cell transplantation. This CDR3 is built from 14 residues. Germline V gene sequence: CDR1 MDHEN, CDR2 SYDVKM. V was clipped by 8 bases and J by 2 bases, with 14 bases between them. TCRdb keeps only in-frame clones here, not all; method: immunoSEQ multiplex PCR. The sample shows about 10,000 clones, 78% of them seen only once. Patients got ipilimumab 1 mg/kg beginning 14 to 28 days post-transplant. The TCR sequence derives from a male donor with diffuse large B-cell lymphoma. V usage is TRBV28 and J usage is TRBJ2-3; D is unclear. The specimen comprised PBMCs, sampled in a trial of ipilimumab plus nivolumab as post-transplant consolidation. CDR3 amino acids: CASRRSSFTDTQYF. The CDR3 nucleotides read TGTGCCAGCCGCCGGTCCAGTTTCACAGATACGCAGTATTTT.